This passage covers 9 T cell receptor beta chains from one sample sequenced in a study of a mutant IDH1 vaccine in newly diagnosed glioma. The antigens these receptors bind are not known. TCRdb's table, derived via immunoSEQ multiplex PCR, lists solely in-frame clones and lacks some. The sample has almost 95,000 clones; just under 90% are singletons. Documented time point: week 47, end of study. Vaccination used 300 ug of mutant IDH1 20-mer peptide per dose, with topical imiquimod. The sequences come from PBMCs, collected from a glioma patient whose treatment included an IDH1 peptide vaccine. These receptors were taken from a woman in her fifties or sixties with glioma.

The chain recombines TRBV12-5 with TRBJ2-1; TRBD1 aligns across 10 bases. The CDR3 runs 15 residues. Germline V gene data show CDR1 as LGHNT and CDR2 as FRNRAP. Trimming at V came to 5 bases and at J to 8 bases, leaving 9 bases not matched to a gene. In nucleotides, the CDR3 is TGTGCTAGTGGTCAGGGGAGACAGGGGGCTTATGAGCAGTTCTTC. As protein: CASGQGRQGAYEQFF. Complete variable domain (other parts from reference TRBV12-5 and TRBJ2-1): DARVTQTPRHKVTEMGQEVTMRCQPILGHNTVFWYRQTMMQGLELLAYFRNRAPLDDSGMPKDRFSAEMPDATLATLKIQPSEPRDSAVYFCASGQGRQGAYEQFFGPGTRLTVL.

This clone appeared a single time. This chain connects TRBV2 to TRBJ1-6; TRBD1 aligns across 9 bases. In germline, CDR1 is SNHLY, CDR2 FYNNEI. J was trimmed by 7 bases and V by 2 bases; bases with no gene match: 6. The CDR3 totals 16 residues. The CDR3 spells CASSETDRGRNSPLHF. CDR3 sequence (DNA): TGTGCCAGCAGTGAAACCGACAGGGGGAGAAATTCACCCCTCCACTTT.

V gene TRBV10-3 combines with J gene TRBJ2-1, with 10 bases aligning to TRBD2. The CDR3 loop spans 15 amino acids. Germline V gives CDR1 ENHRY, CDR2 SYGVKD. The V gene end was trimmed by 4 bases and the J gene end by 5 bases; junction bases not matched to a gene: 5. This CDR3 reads CAISGLAGADNEQFF. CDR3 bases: TGTGCCATCAGTGGTCTAGCGGGAGCTGACAATGAGCAGTTCTTC.

Here the CDR3 DNA reads TGTGCCATCAGATCGACAAGGCAGCCTTTCACAGATACGCAGTATTTT. Protein product: CAIRSTRQPFTDTQYF. The genes are TRBV10-3 and TRBJ2-3; D is unresolved. V was clipped by 6 bases and J by 2 bases, with 18 bases between them. Per the germline V gene, CDR1 is ENHRY and CDR2 is SYGVKD. This CDR3 is 16 amino acids long.

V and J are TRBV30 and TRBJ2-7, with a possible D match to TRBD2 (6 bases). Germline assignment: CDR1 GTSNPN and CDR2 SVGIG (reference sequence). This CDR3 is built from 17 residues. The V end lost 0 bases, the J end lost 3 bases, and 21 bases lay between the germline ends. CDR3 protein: CAWSVRVRAGRNYEQYF. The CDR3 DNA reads TGTGCCTGGAGTGTACGGGTGCGGGCAGGGAGGAACTACGAGCAGTACTTC. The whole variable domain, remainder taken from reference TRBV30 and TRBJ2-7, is SQTIHQWPATLVQPVGSPLSLECTVEGTSNPNLYWYRQAAGRGLQLLFYSVGIGQISSEVPQNLSASRPQDRQFILSSKKLLLSDSGFYLCAWSVRVRAGRNYEQYFGPGTRLTVT.

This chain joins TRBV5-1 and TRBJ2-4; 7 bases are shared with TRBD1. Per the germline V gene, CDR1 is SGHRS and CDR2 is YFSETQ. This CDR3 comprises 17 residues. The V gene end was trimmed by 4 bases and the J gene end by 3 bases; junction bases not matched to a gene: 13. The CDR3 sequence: CASSPTGETGNKNIQYF. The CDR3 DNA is TGCGCCAGCAGCCCCACAGGTGAGACAGGGAACAAAAACATTCAGTACTTC. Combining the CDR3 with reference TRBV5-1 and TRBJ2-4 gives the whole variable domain KAGVTQTPRYLIKTRGQQVTLSCSPISGHRSVSWYQQTPGQGLQFLFEYFSETQRNKGNFPGRFSGRQFSNSRSEMNVSTLELGDSALYLCASSPTGETGNKNIQYFGAGTRLSVL.

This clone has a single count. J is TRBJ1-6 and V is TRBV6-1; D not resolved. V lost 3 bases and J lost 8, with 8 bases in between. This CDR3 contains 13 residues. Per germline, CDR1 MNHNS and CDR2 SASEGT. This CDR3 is CASSDQAHSPLHF. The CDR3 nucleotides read TGTGCCAGCAGTGATCAGGCCCATTCACCCCTCCACTTT.

The CDR3 DNA sequence: TGTGCCACCAACATGAGGCTGGGGGGGCAGTACTTC. It translates to CATNMRLGGQYF. This chain joins TRBV27 and TRBJ2-7; a possible D gene is TRBD2 (6 bases). CDR3 length equals 12 residues. Germline V gives CDR1 MNHEY, CDR2 SMNVEV (reference sequence). V was cut by 10 bases and J by 9 bases, with 19 bases left in between.

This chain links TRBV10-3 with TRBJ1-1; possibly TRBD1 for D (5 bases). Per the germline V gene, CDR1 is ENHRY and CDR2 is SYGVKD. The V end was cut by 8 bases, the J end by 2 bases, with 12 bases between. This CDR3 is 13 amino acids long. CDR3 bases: TGTGCCATCTCCGGGGACGGTAACACTGAAGCTTTCTTT. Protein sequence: CAISGDGNTEAFF.